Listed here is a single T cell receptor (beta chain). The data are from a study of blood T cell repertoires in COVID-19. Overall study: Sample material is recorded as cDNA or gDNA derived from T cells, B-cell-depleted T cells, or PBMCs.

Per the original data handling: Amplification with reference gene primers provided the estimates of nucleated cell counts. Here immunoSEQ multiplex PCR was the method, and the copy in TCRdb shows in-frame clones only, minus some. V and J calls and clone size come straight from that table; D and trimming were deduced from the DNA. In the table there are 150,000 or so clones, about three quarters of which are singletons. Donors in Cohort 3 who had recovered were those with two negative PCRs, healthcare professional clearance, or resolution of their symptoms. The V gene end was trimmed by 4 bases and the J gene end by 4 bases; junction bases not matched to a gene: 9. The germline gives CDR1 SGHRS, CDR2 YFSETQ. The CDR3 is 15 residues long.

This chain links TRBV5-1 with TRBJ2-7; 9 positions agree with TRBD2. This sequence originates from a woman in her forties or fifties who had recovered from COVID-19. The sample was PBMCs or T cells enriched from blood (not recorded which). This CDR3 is CASSPGTSFEYEQYF. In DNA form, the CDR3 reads TGCGCCAGCAGCCCCGGGACTAGCTTCGAGTACGAGCAGTACTTC.